Presented here are 5 T cell receptor beta chains from one specimen sequenced in a study of T cell repertoires in cytomegalovirus infection. These receptors' antigens are unknown. TCRdb itself ran the reads through MiXCR, one entry per CDR3 protein. The sample has 90,000 to 110,000 distinct CDR3 sequences; around 30% are singletons. This sample comprised CD8+ T cells from cultured PBMCs, obtained from culture after CMV antigen stimulation. These receptors all come from a human donor in good health (CMV status not recorded). Some clones in this sample may be carry-over from other donors' samples.

This clonotype came up a few times. The CDR3 region has the DNA TGTGCCAGCAGCTATTCCCCGGGGTACGAGCAGTACTTC. It is translated as CASSYSPGYEQYF. The chain combines TRBV7-7 with TRBJ2-7, with D maybe TRBD2 (5 bases). V was trimmed by 4 bases and J by 4 bases, leaving 11 bases between them. Germline V gene data show CDR1 as SSHAT and CDR2 as FNYEAQ (reference sequence). The CDR3 contains 13 residues.

The rearrangement uses TRBV20-1 and TRBJ2-4, with D perhaps TRBD2 (6 bases). V was cut by 1 base and J by 0 bases, with 10 bases left in between. The CDR3 consists of 15 residues. The germline gives CDR1 DFQATT, CDR2 SNEGSKA (reference sequence). The CDR3 DNA is TGCAGTGCTAGAGCGGGGGAACTAGCCAAAAACATTCAGTACTTC. Translating gives CSARAGELAKNIQYF.

This clonotype appeared a few times. J is TRBJ1-2 and V is TRBV28, with D perhaps matching TRBD1 (6 bases). Trimming left V 2 bases short and J 4 bases short, with 14 bases between. The CDR3 spans 15 residues. Germline assignment: CDR1 MDHEN and CDR2 SYDVKM. CDR3 residues: CASSLPRRGAYGYTF. The CDR3 nucleotides are TGTGCCAGCAGTTTACCCCGTAGGGGGGCCTATGGCTACACCTTC.

This chain uses TRBV12-3 or TRBV12-4 with TRBJ1-1; the D is unclear. The V end lost 1 base, the J end lost 4 bases, and 10 bases lay between the germline ends. The CDR3 has 14 residues. CDR3 region: CASSLVAPLTEAFF. For the CDR3, the DNA is TGTGCCAGCAGTTTAGTGGCGCCCCTCACTGAAGCTTTCTTT.

This clonotype was seen a handful of times. The chain has TRBV15 and TRBJ1-3, with 9 bases that match TRBD1. J gave up 4 bases and V 5 bases, and 9 bases lay outside the gene matches. This CDR3 is built from 16 residues. The germline CDR1 and CDR2 sequences are LNHNV and YYDKDF (reference sequence). As DNA, the CDR3 is TGTGCCACCAGCCCATGGACAGGGGACAAGGGAAACACCATATATTTT. Protein sequence: CATSPWTGDKGNTIYF. Full variable domain (outside the CDR3, taken from reference TRBV15 and TRBJ1-3): DAMVIQNPRYQVTQFGKPVTLSCSQTLNHNVMYWYQQKSSQAPKLLFHYYDKDFNNEADTPDNFQSRRPNTSFCFLDIRSPGLGDTAMYLCATSPWTGDKGNTIYFGEGSWLTVV.